Below, 3 T cell receptor beta chains from the same sample are listed, as sequenced in a study of OX40 agonist ivuxolimab in advanced cancers. Assay used: immunoSEQ multiplex PCR; TCRdb lists only in-frame clones, some missing. The table lists roughly 76,000 clones, around 87% of them singletons. The source was CD4+ or CD8+ T cells sorted from blood, collected in a trial of the OX40 agonist ivuxolimab. These receptors all come from an adult with an advanced solid tumor such as melanoma, head and neck, liver or kidney cancer.

Only one count was recorded for this clone. The gene calls are TRBV7-2 and TRBJ1-2, with D possibly being TRBD1 (5 bases). From germline, CDR1 is SGHTA and CDR2 FQGNSA. The CDR3 runs 17 residues. Trimming left V 2 bases short and J 1 base short, with 17 bases between. The CDR3 region is CASSLTSDSGNNYGYTF. CDR3 in DNA: TGTGCCAGCAGCTTAACGTCAGACAGCGGAAATAACTATGGCTACACCTTC.

The chain employs TRBV6-5 and TRBJ2-5; TRBD1 might be the D (5 bases). This CDR3 comprises 16 residues. The germline CDR1 and CDR2 sequences are MNHEY and SVGAGI. The ends were cut back, 0 bases at V and 1 base at J, with 12 bases in the middle. Here the CDR3 DNA reads TGTGCCAGCAGTTACTCGCAAGGGGTACCCCAAGAGACCCAGTACTTC. This codes for CASSYSQGVPQETQYF.

This chain joins TRBV6-5 and TRBJ1-2, with TRBD1 identical over 9 bases. Germline V gene data show CDR1 as MNHEY and CDR2 as SVGAGI. The CDR3 covers 15 residues. With V trimmed by 0 bases and J by 4 bases, 3 bases remained unmatched. CDR3 DNA: TGTGCCAGCAGTTACTCATGGGGACAGGGCTATGGCTACACCTTC. Protein: CASSYSWGQGYGYTF.